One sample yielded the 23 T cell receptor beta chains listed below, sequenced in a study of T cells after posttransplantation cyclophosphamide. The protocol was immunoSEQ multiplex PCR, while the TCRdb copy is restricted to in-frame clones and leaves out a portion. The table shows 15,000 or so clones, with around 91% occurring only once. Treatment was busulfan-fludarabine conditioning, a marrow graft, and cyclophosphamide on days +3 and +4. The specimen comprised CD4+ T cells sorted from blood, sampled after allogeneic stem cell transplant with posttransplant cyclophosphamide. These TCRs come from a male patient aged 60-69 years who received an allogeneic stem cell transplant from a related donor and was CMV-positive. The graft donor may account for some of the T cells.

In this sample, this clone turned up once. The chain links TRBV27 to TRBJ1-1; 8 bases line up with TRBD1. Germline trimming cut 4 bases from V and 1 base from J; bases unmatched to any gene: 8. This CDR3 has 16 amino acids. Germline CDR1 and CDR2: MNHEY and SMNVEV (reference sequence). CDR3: CASSSRQGPGNTEAFF. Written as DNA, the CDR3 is TGTGCCAGCAGTTCGCGACAGGGGCCGGGGAACACTGAAGCTTTCTTT.

The CDR3 protein is CASRDRGFEKLFF. The CDR3, as DNA: TGTGCCAGCAGGGACAGGGGGTTTGAAAAACTGTTTTTT. The chain employs TRBV6-6 and TRBJ1-4; 10 bases fit TRBD1. The V gene's germline CDR1 is MNHNY and CDR2 SVGAGI (reference sequence). V lost 6 bases and J lost 7; bases outside the gene matches: 2. The CDR3 covers 13 residues.

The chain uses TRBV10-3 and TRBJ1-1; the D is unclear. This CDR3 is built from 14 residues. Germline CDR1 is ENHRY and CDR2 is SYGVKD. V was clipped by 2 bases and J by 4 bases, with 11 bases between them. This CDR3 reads CAISETGGLTEAFF. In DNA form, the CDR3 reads TGTGCCATCAGTGAGACTGGAGGGCTCACTGAAGCTTTCTTT.

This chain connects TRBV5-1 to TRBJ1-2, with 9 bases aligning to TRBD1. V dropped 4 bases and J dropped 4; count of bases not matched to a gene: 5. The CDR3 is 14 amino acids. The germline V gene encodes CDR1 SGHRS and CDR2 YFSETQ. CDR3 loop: CASSPGTGSYGYTF. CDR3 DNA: TGCGCCAGCAGCCCCGGGACAGGGAGCTATGGCTACACCTTC.

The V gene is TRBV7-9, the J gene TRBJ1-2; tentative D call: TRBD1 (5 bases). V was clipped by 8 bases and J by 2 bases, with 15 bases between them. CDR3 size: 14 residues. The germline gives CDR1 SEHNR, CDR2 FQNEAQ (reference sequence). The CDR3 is CASGKTEANYGYTF. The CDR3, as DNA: TGTGCCAGCGGAAAGACAGAAGCCAACTATGGCTACACCTTC.

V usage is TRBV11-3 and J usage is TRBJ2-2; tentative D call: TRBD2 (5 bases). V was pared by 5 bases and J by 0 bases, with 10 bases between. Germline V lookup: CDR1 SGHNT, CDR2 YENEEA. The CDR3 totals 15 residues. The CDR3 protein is CASSEGGTNTGELFF. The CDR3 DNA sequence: TGTGCCAGCAGCGAAGGAGGTACGAACACCGGGGAGCTGTTTTTT.

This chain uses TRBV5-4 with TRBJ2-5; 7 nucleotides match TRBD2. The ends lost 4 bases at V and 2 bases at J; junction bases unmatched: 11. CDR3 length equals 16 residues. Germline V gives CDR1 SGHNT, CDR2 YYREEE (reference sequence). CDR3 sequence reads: CASSKNGGGPQETQYF. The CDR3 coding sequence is TGTGCCAGCAGCAAGAATGGCGGGGGTCCACAAGAGACCCAGTACTTC.

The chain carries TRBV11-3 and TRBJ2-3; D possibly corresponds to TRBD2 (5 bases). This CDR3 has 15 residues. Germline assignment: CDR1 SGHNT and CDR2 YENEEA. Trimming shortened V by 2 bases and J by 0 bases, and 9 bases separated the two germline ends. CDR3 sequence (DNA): TGTGCCAGCAGCTTACGTCGGGGAAGCACAGATACGCAGTATTTT. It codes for CASSLRRGSTDTQYF.

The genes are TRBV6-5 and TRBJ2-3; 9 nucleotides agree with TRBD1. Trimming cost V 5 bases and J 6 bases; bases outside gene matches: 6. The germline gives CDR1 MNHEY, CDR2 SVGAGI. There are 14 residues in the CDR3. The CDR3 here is CASSPTGGADTQYF. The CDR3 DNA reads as TGTGCCAGCAGTCCCACAGGGGGCGCGGATACGCAGTATTTT.

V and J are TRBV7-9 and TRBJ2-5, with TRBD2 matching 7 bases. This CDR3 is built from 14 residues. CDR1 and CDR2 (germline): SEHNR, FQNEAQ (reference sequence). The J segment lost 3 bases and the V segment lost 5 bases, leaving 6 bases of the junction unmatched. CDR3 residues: CASSLSGVKETQYF. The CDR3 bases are TGTGCCAGCAGCCTCAGCGGGGTCAAAGAGACCCAGTACTTC.

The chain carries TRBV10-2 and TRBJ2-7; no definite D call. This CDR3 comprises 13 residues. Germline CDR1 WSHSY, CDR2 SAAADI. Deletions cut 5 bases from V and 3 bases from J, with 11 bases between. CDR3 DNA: TGCGCCAGCAGTAAGTACGGGTACTACGAGCAGTACTTC. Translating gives CASSKYGYYEQYF.

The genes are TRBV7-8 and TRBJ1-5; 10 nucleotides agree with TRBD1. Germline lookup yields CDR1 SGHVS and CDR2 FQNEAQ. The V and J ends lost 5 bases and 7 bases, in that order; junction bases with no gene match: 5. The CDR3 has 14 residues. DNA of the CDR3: TGTGCCAGCAGCAAAGGACAGGGGGGACAGCCCCAGCATTTT. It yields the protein CASSKGQGGQPQHF.

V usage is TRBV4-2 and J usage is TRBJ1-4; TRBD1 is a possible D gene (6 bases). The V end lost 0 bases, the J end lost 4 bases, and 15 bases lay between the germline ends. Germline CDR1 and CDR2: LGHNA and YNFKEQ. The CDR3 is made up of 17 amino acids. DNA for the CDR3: TGTGCCAGCAGCCAAGATGGAGCCCGAGGGGGTAATGAAAAACTGTTTTTT. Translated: CASSQDGARGGNEKLFF.

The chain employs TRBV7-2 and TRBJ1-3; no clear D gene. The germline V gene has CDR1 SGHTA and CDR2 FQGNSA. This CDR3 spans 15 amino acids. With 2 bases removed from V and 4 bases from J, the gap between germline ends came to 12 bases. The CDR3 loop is CASSLSSALGNTIYF. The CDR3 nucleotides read TGTGCCAGCAGCTTAAGCAGCGCCTTGGGAAACACCATATATTTT. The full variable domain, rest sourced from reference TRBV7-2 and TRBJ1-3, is GAGVSQSPSNKVTEKGKDVELRCDPISGHTALYWYRQSLGQGLEFLIYFQGNSAPDKSGLPSDRFSAERTGGSVSTLTIQRTQQEDSAVYLCASSLSSALGNTIYFGEGSWLTVV.

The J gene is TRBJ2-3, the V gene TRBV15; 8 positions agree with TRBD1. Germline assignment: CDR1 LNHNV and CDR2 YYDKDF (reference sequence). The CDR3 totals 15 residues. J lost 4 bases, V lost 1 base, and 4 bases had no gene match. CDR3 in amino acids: CATSRGTGRSDTQYF. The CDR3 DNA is TGTGCCACCAGCAGAGGGACAGGGAGGTCAGATACGCAGTATTTT.

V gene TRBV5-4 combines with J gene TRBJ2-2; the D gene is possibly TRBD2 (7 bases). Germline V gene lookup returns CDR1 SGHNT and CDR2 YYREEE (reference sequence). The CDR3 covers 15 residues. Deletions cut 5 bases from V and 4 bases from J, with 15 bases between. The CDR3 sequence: CASRLGGAVTGELFF. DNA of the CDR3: TGTGCCAGCAGGCTGGGGGGGGCGGTCACCGGGGAGCTGTTTTTT.

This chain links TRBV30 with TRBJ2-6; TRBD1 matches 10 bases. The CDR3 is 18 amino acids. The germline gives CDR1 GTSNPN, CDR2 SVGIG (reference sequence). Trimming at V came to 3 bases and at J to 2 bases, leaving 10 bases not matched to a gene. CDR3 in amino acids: CAWRLTRQGAPGANVLTF. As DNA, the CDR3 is TGTGCCTGGAGACTAACTCGACAGGGGGCGCCTGGGGCCAACGTCCTGACTTTC.

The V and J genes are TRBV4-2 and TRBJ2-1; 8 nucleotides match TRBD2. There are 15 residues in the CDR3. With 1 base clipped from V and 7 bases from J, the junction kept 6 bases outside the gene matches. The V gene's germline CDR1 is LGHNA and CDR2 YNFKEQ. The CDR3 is CASSQVLAGRNEQFF. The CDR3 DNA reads TGTGCCAGCAGCCAAGTATTAGCGGGGAGAAATGAGCAGTTCTTC.

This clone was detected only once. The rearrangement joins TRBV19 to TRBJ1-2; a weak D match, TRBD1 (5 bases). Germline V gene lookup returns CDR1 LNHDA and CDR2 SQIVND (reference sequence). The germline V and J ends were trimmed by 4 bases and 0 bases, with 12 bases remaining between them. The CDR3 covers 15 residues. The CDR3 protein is CASSTLDSSNYGYTF. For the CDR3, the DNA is TGTGCCAGTAGTACCCTAGACAGTTCTAACTATGGCTACACCTTC.

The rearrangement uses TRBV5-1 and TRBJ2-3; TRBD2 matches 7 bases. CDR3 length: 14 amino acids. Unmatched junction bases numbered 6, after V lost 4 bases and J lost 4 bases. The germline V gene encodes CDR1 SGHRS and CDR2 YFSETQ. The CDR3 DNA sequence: TGCGCCAGCAGCCCGAGCGGGGCTCCAGATACGCAGTATTTT. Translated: CASSPSGAPDTQYF.

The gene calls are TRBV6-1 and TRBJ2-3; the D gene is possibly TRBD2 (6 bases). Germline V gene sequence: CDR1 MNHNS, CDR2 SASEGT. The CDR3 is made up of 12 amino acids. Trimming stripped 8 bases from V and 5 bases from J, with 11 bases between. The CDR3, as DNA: TGTGCCAGCGGGGGGTATAAAGATACGCAGTATTTT. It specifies CASGGYKDTQYF.

This CDR3 is CASSSQQGHTEAFF. The CDR3 DNA follows: TGTGCCAGCAGTTCCCAACAGGGGCACACTGAAGCTTTCTTT. The chain has TRBV27 and TRBJ1-1; 7 bases agree with TRBD1. V was pared by 4 bases and J by 3 bases, with 5 bases of the junction left unmatched. Germline V gene data show CDR1 as MNHEY and CDR2 as SMNVEV (reference sequence). The CDR3 runs 14 residues.

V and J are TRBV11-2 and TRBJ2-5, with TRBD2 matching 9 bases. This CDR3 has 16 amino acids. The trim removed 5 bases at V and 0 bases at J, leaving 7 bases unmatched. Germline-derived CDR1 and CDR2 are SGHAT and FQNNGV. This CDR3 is CASSPGASGNQETQYF. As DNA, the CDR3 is TGTGCCAGCAGCCCTGGGGCTAGCGGGAACCAAGAGACCCAGTACTTC.